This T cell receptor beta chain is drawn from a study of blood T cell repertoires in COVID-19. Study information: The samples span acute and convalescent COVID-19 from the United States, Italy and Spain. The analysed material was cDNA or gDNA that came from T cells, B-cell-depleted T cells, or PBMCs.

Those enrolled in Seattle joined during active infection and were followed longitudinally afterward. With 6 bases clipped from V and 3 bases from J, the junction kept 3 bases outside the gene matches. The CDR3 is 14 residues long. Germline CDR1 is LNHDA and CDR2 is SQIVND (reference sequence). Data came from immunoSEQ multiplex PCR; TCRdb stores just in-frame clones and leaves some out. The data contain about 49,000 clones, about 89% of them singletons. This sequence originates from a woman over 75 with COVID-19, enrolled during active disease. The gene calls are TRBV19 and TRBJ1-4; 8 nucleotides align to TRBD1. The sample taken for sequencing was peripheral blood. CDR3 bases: TGTGCCAGTAGCACAGGGGGAGCTAATGAAAAACTGTTTTTT. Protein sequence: CASSTGGANEKLFF.